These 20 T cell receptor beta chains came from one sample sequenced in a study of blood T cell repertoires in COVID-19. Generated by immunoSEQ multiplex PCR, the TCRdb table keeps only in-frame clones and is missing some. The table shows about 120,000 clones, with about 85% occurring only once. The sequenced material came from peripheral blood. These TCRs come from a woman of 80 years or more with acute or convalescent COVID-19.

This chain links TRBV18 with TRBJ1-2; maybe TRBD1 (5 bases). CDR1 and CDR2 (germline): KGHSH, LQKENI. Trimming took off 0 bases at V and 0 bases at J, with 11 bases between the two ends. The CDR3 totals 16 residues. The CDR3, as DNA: TGTGCCAGCTCACCACCGGGGCAGCCTACTAACTATGGCTACACCTTC. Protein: CASSPPGQPTNYGYTF.

This chain's CDR3 is CASSQLIWAGAFF. The CDR3 coding sequence is TGCGCCAGCAGCCAGCTAATCTGGGCTGGAGCTTTCTTT. The gene calls are TRBV4-1 and TRBJ1-1; no clear D. The length of the CDR3 is 13 residues. CDR1 MGHRA and CDR2 YSYEKL come from the germline V gene. V was shortened by 3 bases and J by 10 bases, with 15 bases between the two germline ends.

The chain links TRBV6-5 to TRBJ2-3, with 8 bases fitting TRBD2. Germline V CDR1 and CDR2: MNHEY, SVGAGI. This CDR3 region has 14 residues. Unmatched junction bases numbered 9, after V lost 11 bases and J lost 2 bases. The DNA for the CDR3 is TGTGCCTCAACGGGCGGGGGGATCACAGATACGCAGTATTTT. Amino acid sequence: CASTGGGITDTQYF.

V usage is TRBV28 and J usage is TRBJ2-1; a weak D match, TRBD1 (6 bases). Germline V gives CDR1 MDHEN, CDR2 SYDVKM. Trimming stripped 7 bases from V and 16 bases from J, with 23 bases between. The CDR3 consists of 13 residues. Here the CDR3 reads CASTRSGTKSTFF. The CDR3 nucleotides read TGTGCCAGCACCCGGTCCGGGACAAAATCAACTTTCTTC.

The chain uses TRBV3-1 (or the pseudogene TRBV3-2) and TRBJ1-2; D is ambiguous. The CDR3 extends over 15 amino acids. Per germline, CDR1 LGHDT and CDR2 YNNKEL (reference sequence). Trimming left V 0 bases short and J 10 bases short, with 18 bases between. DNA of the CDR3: TGTGCCAGCAGCCAAGAATTGTGCGGTGCGGTCTTCTACACCTTC. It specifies CASSQELCGAVFYTF.

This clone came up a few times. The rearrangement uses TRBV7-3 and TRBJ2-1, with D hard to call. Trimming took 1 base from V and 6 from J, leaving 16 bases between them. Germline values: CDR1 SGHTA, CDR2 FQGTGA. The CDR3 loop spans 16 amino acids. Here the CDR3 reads CASSLNPVSLGNEQFF. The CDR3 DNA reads TGTGCCAGCAGCTTAAATCCGGTAAGCCTCGGCAATGAGCAGTTCTTC.

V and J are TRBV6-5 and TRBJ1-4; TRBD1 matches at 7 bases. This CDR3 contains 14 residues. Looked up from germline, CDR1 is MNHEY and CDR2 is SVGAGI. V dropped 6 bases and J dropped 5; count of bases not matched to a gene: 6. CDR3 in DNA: TGTGCCAGCAGGGACAGGCAAAAAAATGAAAAACTGTTTTTT. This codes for CASRDRQKNEKLFF.

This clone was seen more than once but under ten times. The CDR3 region has the DNA TGCGCCAGCAGCCCGGGACCGGGGGGCACAGATACGCAGTATTTT. Protein: CASSPGPGGTDTQYF. The chain has TRBV4-1 and TRBJ2-3; D might be TRBD2 (6 bases). This CDR3 region has 15 residues. Trimming pared 4 bases from V and 1 base from J, leaving 12 bases between. Germline CDR1 and CDR2: MGHRA and YSYEKL.

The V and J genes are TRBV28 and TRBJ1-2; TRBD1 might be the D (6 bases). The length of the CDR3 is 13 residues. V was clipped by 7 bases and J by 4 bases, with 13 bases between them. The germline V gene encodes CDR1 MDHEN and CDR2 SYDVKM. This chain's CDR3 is CASTLDSLYGYTF. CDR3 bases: TGTGCCAGCACCCTGGACAGCCTCTATGGCTACACCTTC.

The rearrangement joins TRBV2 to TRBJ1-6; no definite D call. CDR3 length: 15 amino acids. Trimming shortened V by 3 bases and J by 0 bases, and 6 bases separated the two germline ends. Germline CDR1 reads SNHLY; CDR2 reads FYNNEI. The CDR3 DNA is TGTGCCAGCAGTGATCTCAGCTCCTATAATTCACCCCTCCACTTT. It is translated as CASSDLSSYNSPLHF. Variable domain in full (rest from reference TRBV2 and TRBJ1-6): EPEVTQTPSHQVTQMGQEVILRCVPISNHLYFYWYRQILGQKVEFLVSFYNNEISEKSEIFDDQFSVERPDGSNFTLKIRSTKLEDSAMYFCASSDLSSYNSPLHFGNGTRLTVT.

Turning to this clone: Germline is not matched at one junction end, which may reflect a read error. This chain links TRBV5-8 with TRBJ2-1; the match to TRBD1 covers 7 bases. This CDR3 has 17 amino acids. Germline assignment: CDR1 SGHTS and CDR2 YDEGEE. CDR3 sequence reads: CASSLGRARGKRNEQFF. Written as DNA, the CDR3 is TGTGCCAGCAGCTTGGGGCGGGCCAGGGGGAAAAGAAATGAACAGTTCTTC. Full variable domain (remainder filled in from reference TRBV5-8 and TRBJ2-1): EAGVTQSPTHLIKTRGQQATLRCSPISGHTSVYWYQQALGLGLQFLLWYDEGEERNRGNFPPRFSGRQFPNYSSELNVNALELEDSALYLCASSLGRARGKRNEQFFGPGTRLTVL.

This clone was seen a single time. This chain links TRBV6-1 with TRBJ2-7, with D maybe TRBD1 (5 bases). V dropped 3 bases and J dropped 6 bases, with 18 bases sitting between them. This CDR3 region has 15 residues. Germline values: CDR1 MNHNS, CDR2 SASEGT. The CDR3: CASSEQGTVFSEQYF. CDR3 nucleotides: TGTGCCAGCAGTGAGCAGGGTACTGTATTCAGCGAGCAGTACTTC.

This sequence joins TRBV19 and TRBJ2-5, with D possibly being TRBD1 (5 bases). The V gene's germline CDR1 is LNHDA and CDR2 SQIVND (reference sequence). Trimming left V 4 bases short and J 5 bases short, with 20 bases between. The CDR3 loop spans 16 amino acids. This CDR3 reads CASSKSRQGLSETQYF. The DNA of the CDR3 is TGTGCCAGTAGTAAGTCAAGGCAGGGTCTTTCCGAGACCCAGTACTTC.

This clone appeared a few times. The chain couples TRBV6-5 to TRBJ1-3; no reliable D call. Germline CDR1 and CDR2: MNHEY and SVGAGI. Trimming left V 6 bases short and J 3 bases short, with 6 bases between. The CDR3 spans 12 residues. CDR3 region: CASSGYGNTIYF. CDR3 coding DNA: TGTGCCAGCAGCGGGTATGGAAACACCATATATTTT.

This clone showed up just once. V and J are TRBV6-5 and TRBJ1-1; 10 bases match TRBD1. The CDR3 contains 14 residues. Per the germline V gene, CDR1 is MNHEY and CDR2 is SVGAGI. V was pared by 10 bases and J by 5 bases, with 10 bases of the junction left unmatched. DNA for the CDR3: TGTGCCACCAGACAGGGGGCCTTCGGGACTGAAGCTTTCTTT. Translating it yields CATRQGAFGTEAFF.

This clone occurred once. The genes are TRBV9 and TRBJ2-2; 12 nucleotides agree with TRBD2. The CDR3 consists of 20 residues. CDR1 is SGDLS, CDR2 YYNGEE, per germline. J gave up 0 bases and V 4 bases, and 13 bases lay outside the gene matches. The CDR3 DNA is TGTGCCAGCAGCATAGCCGGGACTAGCGGGCGGCCGGCGAACACCGGGGAGCTGTTTTTT. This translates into CASSIAGTSGRPANTGELFF.

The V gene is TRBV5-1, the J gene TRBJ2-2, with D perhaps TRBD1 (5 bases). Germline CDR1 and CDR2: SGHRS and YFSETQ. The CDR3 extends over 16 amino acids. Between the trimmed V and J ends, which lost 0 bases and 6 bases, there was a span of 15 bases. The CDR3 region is CASSLAQGTGAGELFF. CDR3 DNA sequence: TGCGCCAGCAGCTTGGCCCAGGGTACAGGTGCCGGGGAGCTGTTTTTT.

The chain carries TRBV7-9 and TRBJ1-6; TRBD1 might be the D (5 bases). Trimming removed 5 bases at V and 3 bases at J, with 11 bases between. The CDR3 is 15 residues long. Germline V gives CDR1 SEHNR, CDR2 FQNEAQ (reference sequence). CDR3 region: CASSLQALYNSPLHF. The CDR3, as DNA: TGTGCCAGCAGCCTACAGGCCCTCTATAATTCACCCCTCCACTTT.

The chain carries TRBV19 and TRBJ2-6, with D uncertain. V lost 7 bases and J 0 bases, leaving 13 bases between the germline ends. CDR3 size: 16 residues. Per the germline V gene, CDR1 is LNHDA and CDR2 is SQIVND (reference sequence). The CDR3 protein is CASTSRPGSGANVLTF. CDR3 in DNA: TGTGCCAGTACCTCTCGACCGGGCTCTGGGGCCAACGTCCTGACTTTC.

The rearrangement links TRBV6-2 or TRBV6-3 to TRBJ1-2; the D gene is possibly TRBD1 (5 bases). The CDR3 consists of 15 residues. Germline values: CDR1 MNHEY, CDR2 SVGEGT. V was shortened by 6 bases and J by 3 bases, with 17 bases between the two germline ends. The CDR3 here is CASSMEGSADYGYTF. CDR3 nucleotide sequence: TGTGCCAGCAGCATGGAGGGGTCGGCGGACTATGGCTACACCTTC.